The rows below give T cell receptor beta chains drawn from one sample of a study of naive and memory T cell subsets. TCRdb recomputed calls from the 5' RACE reads with MiXCR, one row per CDR3 protein. The table has tens of thousands of distinct CDR3 sequences, 7.2% seen once. These receptors were collected from a male donor in good health. CDR3s include the opening cysteine and the closing phenylalanine or tryptophan. Each record gives: D gene, clone size, V gene, CDR3 length, J gene, CDR3 protein, CDR3 DNA. D genes are given only for firm matches. A clone size is listed for some rows: how often the clone was seen (once, few, many), or a class if it is expanded.

NA,NA,TRBV12-3/TRBV12-4,13,TRBJ2-3,CASSSGYEDTQYF,TGTGCCAGCAGTTCCGGGTATGAGGATACGCAGTATTTT
NA,many,TRBV6-6,12,TRBJ2-7,CASSKQGHEQYF,TGTGCCAGCAGTAAACAGGGACACGAGCAGTACTTC
NA,many,TRBV14,15,TRBJ2-1,CASSLLTAGSGEQFF,TGTGCCAGCAGCCTTCTTACCGCAGGATCGGGTGAGCAGTTCTTC
TRBD1,many,TRBV7-9,13,TRBJ2-3,CASSYRGEDTQYF,TGTGCCAGCAGCTACAGGGGAGAAGATACGCAGTATTTT
NA,many,TRBV7-9,15,TRBJ1-1,CASSLSERATVEAFF,TGTGCCAGCAGCTTGTCCGAGCGAGCAACGGTGGAAGCTTTCTTT
NA,many,TRBV5-1,13,TRBJ1-2,CASSSGEFYGYTF,TGCGCCAGCAGCTCGGGAGAATTCTATGGCTACACCTTC
TRBD1,many,TRBV20-1,15,TRBJ1-2,CSARDSRTGDDGYTF,TGCAGTGCTAGAGATTCGCGGACAGGGGATGATGGCTACACCTTC
TRBD1,NA,TRBV20-1,17,TRBJ2-5,CSARGQGDRGHQETQYF,TGCAGTGCTAGAGGGCAGGGGGACAGGGGGCACCAAGAGACCCAGTACTTC
NA,few,TRBV9,15,TRBJ2-3,CASSAYAGSTDTQYF,TGTGCCAGCAGCGCTTATGCGGGGAGCACAGATACGCAGTATTTT
NA,few,TRBV12-3/TRBV12-4,15,TRBJ1-3,CASSYLRESGNTIYF,TGTGCCAGCAGTTATCTCCGGGAATCCGGAAACACCATATATTTT
NA,NA,TRBV5-1,13,TRBJ2-7,CASSLRESYEQYF,TGCGCCAGCAGCTTGAGGGAGTCCTACGAGCAGTACTTC
NA,NA,TRBV3-1,16,TRBJ2-3,CASSQDQVPGTDTQYF,TGTGCCAGCAGCCAAGACCAGGTCCCCGGTACGGATACGCAGTATTTT
NA,medium-sized,TRBV29-1,12,TRBJ2-5,CSVEVSKETQYF,TGCAGCGTTGAAGTTAGCAAAGAGACCCAGTACTTC
TRBD1,few,TRBV6-1,18,TRBJ1-1,CASSTRGQGSAWNTEAFF,TGTGCCAGCAGCACACGGGGACAGGGTTCGGCATGGAACACTGAAGCTTTCTTT
TRBD1,many,TRBV11-2,14,TRBJ1-1,CASSPRGRMTEAFF,TGTGCCAGCAGCCCAAGGGGGCGGATGACTGAAGCTTTCTTT
NA,NA,TRBV30,14,TRBJ1-5,CASHTGTSSQPQHF,TGTGCCTCTCATACAGGGACATCTAGTCAGCCCCAGCATTTT
NA,NA,TRBV5-1,14,TRBJ2-3,CASSLLLAEDTQYF,TGCGCCAGCAGCTTGCTCCTAGCTGAAGATACGCAGTATTTT
TRBD2,NA,TRBV29-1,16,TRBJ2-5,CSVETSGREVRETQYF,TGCAGCGTTGAGACCTCCGGGAGGGAGGTAAGAGAGACCCAGTACTTC
NA,few,TRBV27,17,TRBJ1-1,CASSSPRQGVVYTEAFF,TGTGCCAGCAGTTCCCCGCGGCAGGGTGTGGTCTACACTGAAGCTTTCTTT
NA,NA,TRBV6-5,15,TRBJ2-7,CASSYLPQGGYEQYF,TGTGCCAGCAGTTACCTTCCGCAGGGAGGATACGAGCAGTACTTC
NA,few,TRBV30,12,TRBJ1-6,CAWSVLRSPLHF,TGTGCCTGGAGTGTACTTCGTTCACCCCTCCACTTT
NA,NA,TRBV5-1,15,TRBJ2-7,CASSLARDGYREQYF,TGCGCCAGCAGCTTGGCCCGGGACGGATATAGGGAGCAGTACTTC
NA,few,TRBV27,14,TRBJ2-2,CASSREGDTGELFF,TGTGCCAGCAGTAGGGAAGGGGACACCGGGGAGCTGTTTTTT
TRBD2,few,TRBV7-2,15,TRBJ2-2,CASSLWEGRTGELFF,TGTGCCAGCAGCTTATGGGAGGGCCGCACCGGGGAGCTGTTTTTT
TRBD1,many,TRBV2,16,TRBJ2-4,CASSSTGGRTKNIQYF,TGTGCCAGCAGTTCGACAGGGGGTAGGACCAAAAACATTCAGTACTTC
TRBD2,few,TRBV12-3/TRBV12-4,14,TRBJ2-1,CASSAAGVNNEQFF,TGTGCCAGCAGCGCGGCGGGGGTAAACAATGAGCAGTTCTTC
NA,many,TRBV29-1,12,TRBJ1-5,CSVAKAGQPQHF,TGCAGCGTTGCCAAGGCGGGTCAGCCCCAGCATTTT
NA,NA,TRBV3-1,17,TRBJ2-7,CASSPSGFVIGTYEQYF,TGTGCCAGCAGCCCGTCGGGGTTCGTAATAGGGACTTACGAGCAGTACTTC
TRBD2,many,TRBV20-1,14,TRBJ2-1,CSAAGLADNNEQFF,TGCAGTGCCGCGGGACTAGCTGACAACAATGAGCAGTTCTTC
NA,many,TRBV5-4,15,TRBJ2-1,CASSVQGLGNNEQFF,TGTGCCAGCAGTGTACAGGGTCTGGGGAACAATGAGCAGTTCTTC
NA,NA,TRBV4-1,15,TRBJ1-4,CASSQDGATNEKLFF,TGCGCCAGCAGCCAAGATGGCGCAACTAATGAAAAACTGTTTTTT
TRBD2,NA,TRBV30,14,TRBJ2-7,CAWSVGLAGYEQYF,TGTGCCTGGAGTGTCGGGCTAGCGGGTTACGAGCAGTACTTC
NA,many,TRBV13,13,TRBJ1-1,CASSLARGTEAFF,TGTGCCAGCAGCCTCGCTAGGGGGACTGAAGCTTTCTTT
TRBD1,NA,TRBV9,15,TRBJ2-7,CASSPGQGPTYEQYF,TGTGCCAGCAGCCCGGGACAGGGTCCCACCTACGAGCAGTACTTC
NA,many,TRBV10-3,17,TRBJ2-7,CAISESVRPLAVYEQYF,TGTGCCATCAGTGAGTCGGTCCGACCGCTTGCGGTCTACGAGCAGTACTTC
TRBD2,many,TRBV3-1,17,TRBJ2-7,CASSQDTGGRSSYEQYF,TGTGCCAGCAGCCAAGATACTGGCGGGAGGAGCTCCTACGAGCAGTACTTC
NA,NA,TRBV14,16,TRBJ1-1,CASSQALRQGKPEAFF,TGTGCCAGCAGCCAAGCCCTCAGGCAGGGTAAGCCTGAAGCTTTCTTT
NA,few,TRBV6-4,17,TRBJ2-3,CASSDSPPGGGTDTQYF,TGTGCCAGCAGTGACTCCCCCCCAGGGGGGGGCACAGATACGCAGTATTTT
TRBD2,many,TRBV20-1,17,TRBJ2-5,CSAPGGAGTLWEETQYF,TGCAGTGCTCCCGGGGGGGCAGGGACACTGTGGGAAGAGACCCAGTACTTC
NA,few,TRBV29-1,10,TRBJ1-2,CSVVNYGYTF,TGCAGCGTTGTGAACTATGGCTACACCTTC
TRBD1,NA,TRBV6-1,15,TRBJ2-4,CAVDRTGTSWVIQYF,TGTGCCGTGGATCGGACAGGGACGTCGTGGGTCATTCAGTACTTC
TRBD2,many,TRBV20-1,13,TRBJ2-5,CSASGLAPETQYF,TGCAGTGCTTCCGGACTAGCCCCAGAGACCCAGTACTTC
NA,many,TRBV29-1,10,TRBJ2-7,CSVISYEQYF,TGCAGCGTTATATCCTACGAGCAGTACTTC
NA,many,TRBV29-1,12,TRBJ2-1,CSVEETVEVEFF,TGCAGCGTTGAAGAGACAGTTGAGGTGGAGTTCTTC
NA,NA,TRBV6-1,13,TRBJ2-3,CASSDDRTDTQYF,TGTGCCAGCAGTGACGACCGGACAGATACGCAGTATTTT
NA,many,TRBV29-1,14,TRBJ2-1,CSGRSRDPYNEQFF,TGCAGCGGCCGTTCCAGGGACCCCTACAATGAGCAGTTCTTC
NA,many,TRBV20-1,15,TRBJ2-5,CSALDVFGAKETQYF,TGCAGTGCCCTGGATGTTTTCGGGGCAAAAGAGACCCAGTACTTC
TRBD2,few,TRBV11-2,15,TRBJ2-7,CASSFPRSGSYEQYF,TGTGCCAGCAGCTTCCCGCGGAGCGGGAGCTACGAGCAGTACTTC
NA,many,TRBV2,14,TRBJ2-5,CASSGGGFLETQYF,NA